These T cell receptor beta chains were read from a single sample in a study of blood T cell repertoires in COVID-19. Clones were sequenced by immunoSEQ multiplex PCR, and TCRdb holds only the in-frame ones, with some missing. Counted here are fewer than 250,000 clones, 80% occurring once; the ten biggest clones make up approximately 6.9%. Sequenced sample: peripheral blood. These receptors were collected from a man aged 60-69 years with acute or convalescent COVID-19. The CDR3 runs from the conserved cysteine through the conserved F or W. D genes are given only for firm matches. Size tells how often a clone was seen (once, few, many) or the class of an expanded clone, and some rows leave it out.

>TRBJ1-1|NA|TRBV3-1/TRBV3-2|NA
CASSLYHPPNTEAFF
TGTGCCAGCAGCCTCTACCACCCTCCGAACACTGAAGCTTTCTTT
>TRBJ2-6|NA|TRBV4-1|NA
CASSPEGRGWAGANVLTF
TGCGCCAGCAGCCCAGAAGGGCGGGGCTGGGCTGGGGCCAACGTCCTGACTTTC
>TRBJ1-1|NA|TRBV6-5|TRBD1
CASSYWGQGLNTEAFF
TGTGCCAGCAGTTACTGGGGACAGGGCTTGAACACTGAAGCTTTCTTT
>TRBJ1-4|NA|TRBV5-1|NA
CASSLTVISATNEKLFF
TGCGCCAGCAGCCTGACGGTGATCAGCGCAACTAATGAAAAACTGTTTTTT
>TRBJ2-7|few|TRBV28|TRBD1
CASSDRGIFF
TGTGCCAGCTCAGACAGGGGTATTTTTTTC
>TRBJ2-3|NA|TRBV7-8|TRBD2
CASSSLPQGPQREESDTQYF
TGTGCCAGCAGCTCCCTCCCTCAAGGGCCCCAGCGGGAGGAATCAGATACGCAGTATTTT
>TRBJ1-6|NA|TRBV2|NA
CASSEHYNSPLHF
TGTGCCAGCAGTGAACATTATAATTCACCCCTCCACTTT
>TRBJ1-3|many|TRBV4-3|NA
CASSQLVQAIGNTIYF
TGCGCCAGCAGCCAACTGGTACAGGCGATTGGAAACACCATATATTTT
>TRBJ1-5|NA|TRBV24-1|TRBD1
CATSVQRQGALGQPQHF
TGTGCCACCAGTGTTCAACGACAGGGGGCACTCGGACAGCCCCAGCATTTT
>TRBJ1-1|NA|TRBV18|TRBD1
CASSPLGETGPNTEAFF
TGTGCCAGCTCACCCCTAGGGGAGACAGGGCCGAACACTGAAGCTTTCTTT
>TRBJ2-3|NA|TRBV13|NA
CASSFPPSDTQYF
TGTGCCAGCAGCTTTCCTCCCTCAGATACGCAGTATTTT
>TRBJ2-1|NA|TRBV19|NA
CASSIDPGEQFF
TGTGCCAGTAGTATAGACCCAGGTGAGCAGTTCTTC
>TRBJ1-2|NA|TRBV18|TRBD1
CASSQRVFLAGGDGYTF
TGTGCCAGCTCACAACGAGTTTTTCTAGCAGGGGGCGATGGCTACACCTTC
>TRBJ2-3|NA|TRBV6-1|TRBD2
CASSEMAGGITDTQYF
TGTGCCAGCAGTGAAATGGCGGGGGGAATCACAGATACGCAGTATTTT
>TRBJ2-1|NA|TRBV7-9|TRBD1
CASSSRDREYNEQFF
TGTGCCAGCAGCTCCCGGGACAGGGAATACAATGAGCAGTTCTTC
>TRBJ1-2|NA|TRBV30|NA
CAWSPGQNYYGYTF
TGTGCCTGGAGTCCCGGACAGAATTACTATGGCTACACCTTC
>TRBJ2-3|NA|TRBV6-1|NA
CASSERASVATDTQYF
TGTGCCAGCAGTGAAAGGGCTAGCGTGGCCACAGATACGCAGTATTTT
>TRBJ2-1|NA|TRBV10-1|NA
CASSERWILGGPSYNEQFF
TGCGCCAGCAGTGAGCGGTGGATTTTGGGCGGGCCATCCTACAATGAGCAGTTCTTC
>TRBJ1-6|few|TRBV19|TRBD1
CATRQGMDSPLHF
TGTGCCACAAGACAGGGGATGGATTCACCCCTCCACTTT
>TRBJ1-2|NA|TRBV28|NA
CASSLFEAGSYGYTF
TGTGCCAGCAGTTTATTTGAAGCCGGGTCATATGGCTACACCTTC
>TRBJ2-7|NA|TRBV5-1|TRBD1
CASSLAGGSSYEQYF
TGCGCCAGCAGCCTTGCAGGGGGTTCCTCCTACGAGCAGTACTTC
>TRBJ2-7|NA|TRBV7-2|NA
CASSLPGLLREQYF
TGTGCCAGCAGCCTCCCGGGACTTCTCAGGGAGCAGTACTTC
>TRBJ2-3|NA|TRBV10-2|TRBD2
CASSMTSGGTDTQYF
TGCGCCAGCAGTATGACTAGCGGGGGCACAGATACGCAGTATTTT
>TRBJ1-6|NA|TRBV20-1|NA
CSASWDKNSPLHF
TGCAGTGCTAGTTGGGACAAAAATTCACCCCTCCACTTT
>TRBJ1-1|NA|TRBV9|TRBD1
CASSVEEQGAEAFF
TGTGCCAGCAGCGTAGAGGAACAGGGGGCTGAAGCTTTCTTT
>TRBJ2-7|NA|TRBV7-2|NA
CASRSGGSSYEQYF
TGTGCCAGCAGAAGTGGGGGGAGCTCCTACGAGCAGTACTTC
>TRBJ2-1|NA|TRBV24-1|NA
CATSDLHGGEAASYNEQFF
TGTGCCACCAGTGATTTGCACGGTGGTGAGGCCGCTTCCTACAATGAGCAGTTCTTC
>TRBJ1-5|few|TRBV18|NA
CASSPSNNQPQHF
TGTGCCAGCTCACCGTCCAACAATCAGCCCCAGCATTTT
>TRBJ1-2|NA|TRBV6-6|TRBD1
CASTRPSGQGYGYTF
TGTGCCAGCACCAGACCTTCGGGACAGGGTTATGGCTACACCTTC
>TRBJ1-1|few|TRBV2|TRBD1
CASRDGQGASEAFF
TGTGCCAGCAGGGATGGACAGGGGGCTTCTGAAGCTTTCTTT
>TRBJ2-7|NA|TRBV19|NA
CASSIRANSGLPYEQYF
TGTGCCAGTAGTATTAGGGCTAATAGCGGACTCCCCTACGAGCAGTACTTC
>TRBJ1-1|NA|TRBV18|NA
CASSPAMAGGRLNTEAFF
TGTGCCAGCTCACCAGCGATGGCAGGAGGCCGTTTGAACACTGAAGCTTTCTTT
>TRBJ2-5|NA|TRBV6-5|TRBD2
CASRGLAETQYF
TGTGCCAGCAGGGGACTAGCGGAGACCCAGTACTTC
>TRBJ1-1|NA|TRBV3-1/TRBV3-2|NA
CASSQDPRRNTEAFF
TGTGCCAGCAGCCAAGATCCGCGGCGGAACACTGAAGCTTTCTTT
>TRBJ2-1|NA|TRBV19|NA
CASSEWGVNEQFF
TGTGCCAGTAGTGAGTGGGGGGTAAATGAGCAGTTCTTC
>TRBJ2-7|once|TRBV25-1|NA
CASSDGVYEQYF
TGTGCCAGCAGTGATGGAGTCTACGAGCAGTACTTC
>TRBJ1-4|NA|TRBV7-9|NA
CASSLAPLDNREKLFF
TGTGCCAGCAGCTTAGCTCCGCTGGACAACAGGGAAAAACTGTTTTTT
>TRBJ1-1|NA|TRBV9|NA
CASSVVAGMNTEAFF
TGTGCCAGCAGCGTAGTGGCAGGGATGAACACTGAAGCTTTCTTT
>TRBJ2-1|NA|TRBV12-3/TRBV12-4|NA
CASSFEFKQFF
TGTGCCAGCAGTTTTGAGTTCAAGCAGTTCTTC
>TRBJ2-7|NA|TRBV7-8|TRBD2
CASRLATSYEQYF
TGTGCCAGCCGACTAGCGACGAGTTACGAGCAGTACTTC